The 32 T cell receptor beta chains reported below all come from one sample, sequenced in a study of blood T cell repertoires in COVID-19. The repertoire was sequenced with immunoSEQ multiplex PCR; TCRdb's copy has only in-frame clones and lacks some. The sample lists 75,000 to 90,000 clones; around 91% were seen once. The source material was peripheral blood. All receptors come from a woman aged 45-59 years in a cohort sampled during active COVID-19.

The chain is built from TRBV2 and TRBJ1-5; 8 bases agree with TRBD1. The CDR3 extends over 15 amino acids. CDR1 SNHLY and CDR2 FYNNEI come from the germline V gene. Losses at the gene ends were 7 bases for V and 9 bases for J; bases not matched to a gene: 14. The CDR3 sequence is CASNPTGDLTGPQHF. In nucleotides, the CDR3 is TGTGCCAGCAACCCGACAGGGGACCTGACAGGGCCCCAGCATTTT.

This clone was counted once. V is TRBV7-8 and J is TRBJ1-1; TRBD1 agrees at 10 bases. The J segment lost 4 bases and the V segment lost 3 bases, leaving 5 bases of the junction unmatched. The germline CDR1 and CDR2 sequences are SGHVS and FQNEAQ. This CDR3 has 15 residues. The CDR3 sequence: CASSFPGQGGTEAFF. The CDR3 region has the DNA TGTGCCAGCAGCTTTCCCGGACAGGGGGGCACTGAAGCTTTCTTT.

This chain connects TRBV10-3 to TRBJ2-7; TRBD2 matches at 8 bases. This CDR3 has 12 residues. CDR1 is ENHRY and CDR2 is SYGVKD in the germline V gene. V trimming: 8 bases; J trimming: 6 bases; junction bases outside the gene matches: 6. The CDR3 reads CAILREAGEQYF. The CDR3, as DNA: TGTGCCATCTTGCGGGAGGCAGGCGAGCAGTACTTC.

The chain is built from TRBV14 and TRBJ2-3, with 14 bases identical to TRBD2. This CDR3 has 20 amino acids. In germline, CDR1 is SGHDN, CDR2 FVKESK. Trimming at V came to 4 bases and at J to 3 bases, leaving 15 bases not matched to a gene. CDR3 residues: CASSPHRRGLAGGLTDTQYF. As DNA, the CDR3 is TGTGCCAGCAGCCCTCACCGTCGAGGACTAGCGGGAGGTCTGACAGATACGCAGTATTTT.

The chain joins TRBV19 to TRBJ2-1; D is unresolved. There are 13 residues in the CDR3. Trimming left V 3 bases short and J 4 bases short, with 7 bases between. From germline, CDR1 is LNHDA and CDR2 SQIVND (reference sequence). CDR3 loop: CASSILGYNEQFF. The DNA for the CDR3 is TGTGCCAGTAGTATTCTAGGTTACAATGAGCAGTTCTTC.

This chain connects TRBV28 to TRBJ2-7, with D perhaps matching TRBD2 (6 bases). This CDR3 has 17 amino acids. V was pared by 2 bases and J by 0 bases, with 17 bases between. Per germline, CDR1 MDHEN and CDR2 SYDVKM. CDR3 amino acids: CASSLRGGSKSSYEQYF. CDR3 in DNA: TGTGCCAGCAGTTTACGGGGAGGCAGCAAGAGCTCCTACGAGCAGTACTTC.

The V gene is TRBV28, the J gene TRBJ1-2; TRBD1 matches 10 bases. Looked up from germline, CDR1 is MDHEN and CDR2 is SYDVKM. This CDR3 region has 13 residues. V shed 6 bases, J shed 6 bases, and the junction held 4 bases outside the gene matches. The CDR3 loop reads CASSPGTGDGYTF. In DNA, the CDR3 is TGTGCCAGCAGCCCCGGGACAGGGGATGGCTACACCTTC.

This chain connects TRBV2 to TRBJ1-4; 8 nucleotides match TRBD1. J was trimmed by 8 bases and V by 8 bases; bases with no gene match: 7. This CDR3 region has 13 residues. Germline lookup yields CDR1 SNHLY and CDR2 FYNNEI. The CDR3 bases are TGTGCCAGCCGCGGGACAGGACTGGAAAAACTGTTTTTT. This sequence encodes CASRGTGLEKLFF.

The chain combines TRBV28 with TRBJ1-5; D is perhaps TRBD1 (5 bases). This CDR3 is built from 15 residues. The ends were cut back, 7 bases at V and 0 bases at J, with 13 bases in the middle. Germline assignment: CDR1 MDHEN and CDR2 SYDVKM. The DNA of the CDR3 is TGTGCCAGCATCCCGGGGGATCGTAGCAATCAGCCCCAGCATTTT. It is translated as CASIPGDRSNQPQHF.

The chain joins TRBV24-1 to TRBJ2-3, with a possible D match to TRBD2 (5 bases). The germline V gene has CDR1 KGHDR and CDR2 SFDVKD. Trimming removed 3 bases from V and 2 bases from J, with 11 bases in between. CDR3 length equals 15 residues. CDR3: CATSDGGQLTDTQYF. The CDR3 DNA is TGTGCCACCAGTGATGGCGGGCAGCTCACAGATACGCAGTATTTT.

V gene TRBV19 combines with J gene TRBJ2-3; TRBD1 matches at 7 bases. The CDR3 has 13 amino acids. Germline V CDR1 and CDR2: LNHDA, SQIVND (reference sequence). V gave up 8 bases and J gave up 13 bases; unmatched junction bases: 15. CDR3 sequence (DNA): TGTGCCAGTCGAAGTGACAGGGTCTCACGCGAGTATTTT. Translated, it gives CASRSDRVSREYF.

The chain recombines TRBV6-6 with TRBJ1-1; D perhaps matches TRBD1 (6 bases). V was cut by 6 bases and J by 3 bases, with 11 bases left in between. The CDR3 is made up of 13 amino acids. Per the germline V gene, CDR1 is MNHNY and CDR2 is SVGAGI (reference sequence). As DNA, the CDR3 is TGTGCCAGCAGACAGGGCCCTTACACTGAAGCTTTCTTT. Protein product: CASRQGPYTEAFF.

The gene calls are TRBV5-1 and TRBJ2-1; 8 positions agree with TRBD2. Germline assignment: CDR1 SGHRS and CDR2 YFSETQ. V gave up 4 bases and J gave up 9 bases; unmatched junction bases: 9. The CDR3 has 14 amino acids. The CDR3 DNA follows: TGCGCCAGCAGCCTTGGGACTAGGGCGGGTGAGCAGTTCTTC. Residues: CASSLGTRAGEQFF.

This chain connects TRBV11-2 to TRBJ2-7, with TRBD2 matching 8 bases. J was trimmed by 2 bases and V by 5 bases; bases with no gene match: 5. There are 14 residues in the CDR3. Germline-derived CDR1 and CDR2 are SGHAT and FQNNGV. For the CDR3, the DNA is TGTGCCAGCAGCCCTACTAGCGGCCCCTACGAGCAGTACTTC. Translating it yields CASSPTSGPYEQYF. The full variable domain, in which reference TRBV11-2 and TRBJ2-7 provide the parts outside the CDR3, is EAGVAQSPRYKIIEKRQSVAFWCNPISGHATLYWYQQILGQGPKLLIQFQNNGVVDDSQLPKDRFSAERLKGVDSTLKIQPAKLEDSAVYLCASSPTSGPYEQYFGPGTRLTVT.

This rearrangement joins TRBV7-2 to TRBJ2-1, with 8 positions matching TRBD2. CDR1 and CDR2 from the germline V gene are SGHTA and FQGNSA. The CDR3 is made up of 15 amino acids. V dropped 1 base and J dropped 3; count of bases not matched to a gene: 2. CDR3 DNA sequence: TGTGCCAGCAGCTTAGTAAGCGGGAGCTACAATGAGCAGTTCTTC. Translation: CASSLVSGSYNEQFF.

The V and J genes are TRBV19 and TRBJ1-1, with 12 bases lining up with TRBD1. The CDR3 is 17 amino acids. With 10 bases clipped from V and 0 bases from J, the junction kept 12 bases outside the gene matches. Germline V gives CDR1 LNHDA, CDR2 SQIVND (reference sequence). The CDR3 sequence: CATHPGTGGLMNTEAFF. The CDR3 DNA sequence: TGTGCCACCCATCCCGGGACAGGGGGCCTAATGAACACTGAAGCTTTCTTT. Filled out from reference TRBV19 and TRBJ1-1, the complete variable domain reads DGGITQSPKYLFRKEGQNVTLSCEQNLNHDAMYWYRQDPGQGLRLIYYSQIVNDFQKGDIAEGYSVSREKKESFPLTVTSAQKNPTAFYLCATHPGTGGLMNTEAFFGQGTRLTVV.

V is TRBV18 and J is TRBJ2-7, with D perhaps matching TRBD1 (6 bases). V was clipped by 3 bases and J by 2 bases, with 11 bases between them. This CDR3 is built from 14 residues. CDR1 is KGHSH, CDR2 LQKENI, per germline. CDR3 sequence (DNA): TGTGCCAGCTCACCTGCAGGGGTCCCCTACGAGCAGTACTTC. Its protein is CASSPAGVPYEQYF.

This chain connects TRBV4-1 to TRBJ2-2; tentatively, D is TRBD2 (6 bases). This CDR3 comprises 13 residues. V was shortened by 0 bases and J by 13 bases, with 12 bases between the two germline ends. The germline gives CDR1 MGHRA, CDR2 YSYEKL. The CDR3: CASSQDHLGGLFF. The CDR3 nucleotides read TGCGCCAGCAGCCAAGATCACTTGGGAGGGCTGTTTTTT.

The chain couples TRBV3-1 (or the pseudogene TRBV3-2) to TRBJ2-5, with TRBD1 matching 7 bases. Per the germline V gene, CDR1 is LGHDT and CDR2 is YNNKEL (reference sequence). The CDR3 loop spans 14 amino acids. The ends lost 6 bases at V and 2 bases at J; junction bases unmatched: 6. CDR3 amino acids: CASSFGTEQETQYF. The CDR3 coding sequence is TGTGCCAGCAGTTTTGGGACAGAACAAGAGACCCAGTACTTC.

The chain is built from TRBV28 and TRBJ1-4; possibly TRBD1 for D (6 bases). The CDR3 is 15 residues long. In germline, CDR1 is MDHEN, CDR2 SYDVKM. V was pared by 3 bases and J by 3 bases, with 11 bases between. The CDR3 here is CASSLEGGANEKLFF. CDR3 sequence (DNA): TGTGCCAGCAGTTTGGAAGGGGGGGCTAATGAAAAACTGTTTTTT.

In this sample, this clone turned up once. The genes are TRBV5-1 and TRBJ1-5; 7 bases fit TRBD1. Germline CDR1 and CDR2: SGHRS and YFSETQ. The CDR3 runs to 15 residues. V lost 5 bases, J lost 4 bases, and 9 bases stayed unmatched. CDR3 DNA sequence: TGCGCCAGCAGGCTTACAGGGGCCCTTAATCAGCCCCAGCATTTT. Translated, it gives CASRLTGALNQPQHF.

V and J are TRBV5-5 and TRBJ2-7; 8 bases align to TRBD2. The junction had 6 bases not matched to a gene; V was cut back by 7 bases and J by 0 bases. The germline gives CDR1 SGHKS, CDR2 YYEKEE (reference sequence). This CDR3 has 14 amino acids. The CDR3 sequence is CASSREGNSYEQYF. Written as DNA, the CDR3 is TGTGCCAGCTCCCGGGAGGGCAACTCCTACGAGCAGTACTTC.

The chain combines TRBV30 with TRBJ2-1, with D uncertain. Germline-derived CDR1 and CDR2 are GTSNPN and SVGIG (reference sequence). This CDR3 comprises 13 residues. V shed 3 bases and J shed 2 bases, with 8 bases lying between them. CDR3 bases: TGTGCCTGGAGGGCAGATACCTACAATGAGCAGTTCTTC. As protein: CAWRADTYNEQFF.

The rearrangement uses TRBV27 and TRBJ1-1; D perhaps matches TRBD1 (6 bases). Germline CDR1 and CDR2: MNHEY and SMNVEV (reference sequence). V was pared by 4 bases and J by 1 base, with 13 bases between. The CDR3 sequence is 15 residues long. This CDR3 is CASSSIQGSNTEAFF. The CDR3 region has the DNA TGTGCCAGCAGTTCTATACAGGGATCGAACACTGAAGCTTTCTTT.

This sequence joins TRBV27 and TRBJ1-4; D unresolved. Germline lookup yields CDR1 MNHEY and CDR2 SMNVEV (reference sequence). V was pared by 4 bases and J by 0 bases, with 9 bases between. The CDR3 extends over 15 amino acids. The CDR3 region is CASSSPSATNEKLFF. In nucleotides, the CDR3 is TGTGCCAGCAGTTCCCCGTCCGCAACTAATGAAAAACTGTTTTTT. Full variable domain (outside the CDR3, taken from reference TRBV27 and TRBJ1-4): EAQVTQNPRYLITVTGKKLTVTCSQNMNHEYMSWYRQDPGLGLRQIYYSMNVEVTDKGDVPEGYKVSRKEKRNFPLILESPSPNQTSLYFCASSSPSATNEKLFFGSGTQLSVL.

The CDR3 region is CASSPEKGATIYF. CDR3 bases: TGTGCCAGCTCACCAGAAAAAGGAGCCACCATATATTTT. The J gene is TRBJ1-3, the V gene TRBV18; no clear D gene. Germline-derived CDR1 and CDR2 are KGHSH and LQKENI. The CDR3 has 13 amino acids. V was pared by 2 bases and J by 9 bases, with 11 bases between. The full variable domain, in which reference TRBV18 and TRBJ1-3 provide the parts outside the CDR3, is NAGVMQNPRHLVRRRGQEARLRCSPMKGHSHVYWYRQLPEEGLKFMVYLQKENIIDESGMPKERFSAEFPKEGPSILRIQQVVRGDSAAYFCASSPEKGATIYFGEGSWLTVV.

The chain carries TRBV5-1 and TRBJ2-1, with TRBD2 as a possible D gene (6 bases). V was cut by 3 bases and J by 5 bases, with 12 bases left in between. Germline V CDR1 and CDR2: SGHRS, YFSETQ. The CDR3 sequence is 14 residues long. As DNA, the CDR3 is TGCGCCAGCAGCTATCGGGGAGGCAACAATGAGCAGTTCTTC. Translated: CASSYRGGNNEQFF.

The chain joins TRBV9 to TRBJ1-2; D possibly corresponds to TRBD1 (6 bases). The CDR3 consists of 13 residues. CDR1 and CDR2 (germline): SGDLS, YYNGEE. Trimming removed 0 bases at V and 7 bases at J, with 10 bases between. The CDR3 spells CASSVVQGSGYTF. Written as DNA, the CDR3 is TGTGCCAGCAGCGTAGTGCAGGGGTCTGGCTACACCTTC.

The chain couples TRBV6-6 to TRBJ1-2; no firm D call. From germline, CDR1 is MNHNY and CDR2 SVGAGI (reference sequence). This CDR3 has 13 amino acids. The ends were cut back, 3 bases at V and 3 bases at J, with 8 bases in the middle. CDR3 in DNA: TGTGCCAGCAGTTATGTGGCAGACTATGGCTACACCTTC. It specifies CASSYVADYGYTF.

This clone was detected a few times. The V call is TRBV6-2 or TRBV6-3, the J call TRBJ1-5, with D unresolved. Trimming stripped 2 bases from V and 2 bases from J, with 13 bases between. The germline CDR1 and CDR2 sequences are MNHEY and SVGEGT. The CDR3 consists of 16 residues. The CDR3 DNA follows: TGTGCCAGCAGTTACGACCCCCAGCGAGGCAATCAGCCCCAGCATTTT. It translates to CASSYDPQRGNQPQHF.

The gene calls are TRBV28 and TRBJ1-1; possibly TRBD1 for D (6 bases). Germline lookup yields CDR1 MDHEN and CDR2 SYDVKM. V was cut by 4 bases and J by 6 bases, with 18 bases left in between. The CDR3 runs 15 residues. CDR3 residues: CASSSPFRGYPEAFF. As DNA, the CDR3 is TGTGCCAGCAGTTCCCCCTTTAGGGGGTACCCTGAAGCTTTCTTT. Full variable domain (missing parts from reference TRBV28 and TRBJ1-1): DVKVTQSSRYLVKRTGEKVFLECVQDMDHENMFWYRQDPGLGLRLIYFSYDVKMKEKGDIPEGYSVSREKKERFSLILESASTNQTSMYLCASSSPFRGYPEAFFGQGTRLTVV.

This clone appeared a few times. The V call is TRBV5-1, the J call TRBJ1-1, with D possibly being TRBD1 (5 bases). V gave up 4 bases and J gave up 7 bases, with 17 bases separating them. The CDR3 is made up of 14 amino acids. From germline, CDR1 is SGHRS and CDR2 YFSETQ. The CDR3 here is CASSPQIDRVEAFF. In DNA form, the CDR3 reads TGCGCCAGCAGCCCTCAAATCGACAGAGTTGAAGCTTTCTTT.